Each of the 30 T cell receptor beta chains below was sequenced from the same sample in a study of blood T cell repertoires in COVID-19. Data came from immunoSEQ multiplex PCR; TCRdb stores just in-frame clones and leaves some out. This sample has 150,000 to 200,000 clones; roughly nine tenths occur once, and the top ten carry 0.78%. The sample consisted of peripheral blood. The receptor set was obtained from a woman in her 70s with acute or convalescent COVID-19.

Notes on this clone: Mismatch with germline at one junction end may stem from a read error. This chain joins TRBV5-1 and TRBJ1-2; no firm D call. Germline lookup yields CDR1 SGHRS and CDR2 YFSETQ. CDR3 length: 14 residues. In nucleotides, the CDR3 is TGCGCCAGCAGTTTGGGGTACGGGTTCGATGGCTACACCTTC. As protein: CASSLGYGFDGYTF. The complete variable domain, with remaining parts taken from reference TRBV5-1 and TRBJ1-2, reads KAGVTQTPRYLIKTRGQQVTLSCSPISGHRSVSWYQQTPGQGLQFLFEYFSETQRNKGNFPGRFSGRQFSNSRSEMNVSTLELGDSALYLCASSLGYGFDGYTFGSGTRLTVV.

The chain uses TRBV5-1 and TRBJ2-3; 13 nucleotides line up with TRBD2. Unmatched junction bases numbered 9, after V lost 7 bases and J lost 4 bases. Germline V gives CDR1 SGHRS, CDR2 YFSETQ. CDR3 size: 16 residues. The CDR3 nucleotides are TGCGCCAGCGCCGCCGGGACTAGCGGGATTGCAGATACGCAGTATTTT. Protein: CASAAGTSGIADTQYF.

The chain links TRBV6-5 to TRBJ2-7; unclear D gene. The V gene's germline CDR1 is MNHEY and CDR2 SVGAGI. The V and J ends lost 5 bases and 3 bases respectively, with 14 bases between them. The CDR3 has 14 amino acids. CDR3 sequence (DNA): TGTGCCAGCAGTCCCGCTCGGCAGGACTACGAGCAGTACTTC. It yields the protein CASSPARQDYEQYF.

This chain uses TRBV29-1 with TRBJ2-5, with D possibly TRBD2 on 5 matching bases. The CDR3 totals 17 residues. The V gene's germline CDR1 is SQVTM and CDR2 ANQGSEA. The germline V and J ends were trimmed by 6 bases and 6 bases, with 29 bases remaining between them. CDR3 protein: CSVSPFGVDVFMKTQYF. DNA of the CDR3: TGCAGCGTCTCGCCCTTCGGGGTAGATGTTTTTATGAAGACCCAGTACTTC. Complete variable domain (other parts from reference TRBV29-1 and TRBJ2-5): SAVISQKPSRDICQRGTSLTIQCQVDSQVTMMFWYRQQPGQSLTLIATANQGSEATYESGFVIDKFPISRPNLTFSTLTVSNMSPEDSSIYLCSVSPFGVDVFMKTQYFGPGTRLLVL.

The chain carries TRBV5-4 and TRBJ2-7, with D uncertain. The ends were cut back, 1 base at V and 3 bases at J, with 5 bases in the middle. CDR1 is SGHNT and CDR2 is YYREEE in the germline V gene (reference sequence). The CDR3 is 12 amino acids. The CDR3 nucleotides are TGTGCCAGCAGCTTGTTTCACTACGAGCAGTACTTC. Encoded protein: CASSLFHYEQYF.

The chain employs TRBV10-2 and TRBJ1-1, with D perhaps TRBD1 (5 bases). This CDR3 contains 12 residues. V lost 7 bases to trimming and J lost 4 bases, with 10 bases between them. Germline-derived CDR1 and CDR2 are WSHSY and SAAADI. CDR3 protein: CASTEGVTEAFF. The CDR3 bases are TGCGCCAGCACGGAAGGGGTCACTGAAGCTTTCTTT.

CDR3 amino acids: CASSPRGEGNQPQHF. The CDR3 coding sequence is TGTGCCAGCAGCCCTCGGGGGGAGGGCAATCAGCCCCAGCATTTT. The genes are TRBV25-1 and TRBJ1-5; possibly TRBD1 for D (5 bases). The CDR3 is 15 amino acids. The V end lost 6 bases, the J end lost 2 bases, and 14 bases lay between the germline ends. Germline loops: CDR1 MGHDK, CDR2 SYGVNS. Supplemented by reference TRBV25-1 and TRBJ1-5, the full variable domain reads EADIYQTPRYLVIGTGKKITLECSQTMGHDKMYWYQQDPGMELHLIHYSYGVNSTEKGDLSSESTVSRIRTEHFPLTLESARPSHTSQYLCASSPRGEGNQPQHFGDGTRLSIL.

This clone was seen a single time. V is TRBV3-1 (or the pseudogene TRBV3-2) and J is TRBJ2-2; 13 nucleotides agree with TRBD2. The junction had 4 bases not matched to a gene; V was cut back by 5 bases and J by 4 bases. The CDR3 runs to 16 residues. In germline, CDR1 is LGHDT, CDR2 YNNKEL (reference sequence). Here the CDR3 DNA reads TGTGCCAGCAGCTGGACTAGCGGGAGACCCACCGGGGAGCTGTTTTTT. This codes for CASSWTSGRPTGELFF.

The gene calls are TRBV10-2 and TRBJ1-2, with no clear D. This CDR3 has 13 amino acids. In germline, CDR1 is WSHSY, CDR2 SAAADI. Trimming left V 8 bases short and J 4 bases short, with 14 bases between. In DNA form, the CDR3 reads TGCGCCAGCGGCGCTGGGCAGTCCTATGGCTACACCTTC. Translation gives CASGAGQSYGYTF.

The J gene is TRBJ1-5, the V gene TRBV6-5; 8 bases agree with TRBD1. J gave up 2 bases and V 4 bases, and 7 bases lay outside the gene matches. In germline, CDR1 is MNHEY, CDR2 SVGAGI. The length of the CDR3 is 16 residues. The DNA of the CDR3 is TGTGCCAGCAGTTGGAGACAGGGGAGCGGCAATCAGCCCCAGCATTTT. Translating gives CASSWRQGSGNQPQHF.

The chain recombines TRBV18 with TRBJ2-7; D may be TRBD2 (5 bases). Germline assignment: CDR1 KGHSH and CDR2 LQKENI. V was clipped by 3 bases and J by 1 base, with 10 bases between them. This CDR3 comprises 14 residues. CDR3 DNA: TGTGCCAGCTCACCCGCCCCGGGGTCCTACGAGCAGTACTTC. As protein: CASSPAPGSYEQYF.

This clone was observed a single time. The chain links TRBV28 to TRBJ1-5; D gene ambiguous. The V and J ends lost 3 bases and 2 bases respectively, with 11 bases between them. This CDR3 comprises 15 residues. The germline V gene encodes CDR1 MDHEN and CDR2 SYDVKM. The CDR3 DNA follows: TGTGCCAGCAGTTTGATGGATGGAGGCAATCAGCCCCAGCATTTT. Amino acid sequence: CASSLMDGGNQPQHF. Using reference TRBV28 and TRBJ1-5 for the parts outside the CDR3, the full variable domain is DVKVTQSSRYLVKRTGEKVFLECVQDMDHENMFWYRQDPGLGLRLIYFSYDVKMKEKGDIPEGYSVSREKKERFSLILESASTNQTSMYLCASSLMDGGNQPQHFGDGTRLSIL.

This clone was seen a single time. This sequence joins TRBV18 and TRBJ1-5; maybe TRBD1 (6 bases). The germline CDR1 and CDR2 sequences are KGHSH and LQKENI. The V gene lost 6 bases and the J gene lost 2 bases, with 11 bases spanning the gap. The CDR3 sequence is 14 residues long. The CDR3 DNA reads as TGTGCCAGCTCGGGTGACAGGCGCAATCAGCCCCAGCATTTT. The encoded protein is CASSGDRRNQPQHF.

The CDR3: CASSPGLSFSDTQYF. The DNA of the CDR3 is TGTGCCAGCAGTCCGGGACTTTCTTTTTCCGATACGCAGTATTTT. The chain uses TRBV5-5 and TRBJ2-3, with D perhaps matching TRBD2 (6 bases). Trimming cost V 5 bases and J 6 bases, with 19 bases left between them. CDR1 is SGHKS, CDR2 YYEKEE, per germline (reference sequence). This CDR3 contains 15 residues.

The rearrangement links TRBV5-1 to TRBJ2-5; 12 bases are shared with TRBD2. Germline-derived CDR1 and CDR2 are SGHRS and YFSETQ. Losses at the gene ends were 0 bases for V and 6 bases for J; bases not matched to a gene: 12. The CDR3 extends over 18 amino acids. The CDR3 loop is CASSLEASGGANAKTQYF. The CDR3 DNA reads as TGCGCCAGCAGCTTGGAGGCTAGCGGGGGGGCCAACGCGAAGACCCAGTACTTC.

The genes are TRBV6-2 or TRBV6-3 and TRBJ1-1; no clear D. This CDR3 has 12 amino acids. Trimming shortened V by 6 bases and J by 8 bases, and 13 bases separated the two germline ends. The V gene's germline CDR1 is MNHEY and CDR2 SVGEGT. CDR3 region: CASSSRREEAFF. CDR3 nucleotides: TGTGCCAGCAGCTCCCGGAGGGAAGAAGCTTTCTTT.

The chain links TRBV15 to TRBJ2-1, with TRBD2 matching over 7 bases. Germline lookup yields CDR1 LNHNV and CDR2 YYDKDF (reference sequence). Trimming at V came to 0 bases and at J to 15 bases, leaving 8 bases not matched to a gene. CDR3 size: 13 residues. The DNA of the CDR3 is TGTGCCACCAGCAGAGATCGTAAGACTAGCAGGTTCTTC. This codes for CATSRDRKTSRFF.

V is TRBV16 and J is TRBJ2-7; D unclear. The CDR3 consists of 11 residues. Deletions cut 4 bases from V and 3 bases from J, with 4 bases between. Germline values: CDR1 KGHSY, CDR2 FQNENV. The CDR3 region is CASSLGYEQYF. In DNA form, the CDR3 reads TGTGCCAGCAGCCTCGGCTACGAGCAGTACTTC.

In its sample, this clone was seen once. The chain joins TRBV3-1 (or the pseudogene TRBV3-2) to TRBJ2-5; 7 bases line up with TRBD1. CDR1 LGHDT and CDR2 YNNKEL come from the germline V gene (reference sequence). The CDR3 sequence is 15 residues long. V shed 4 bases and J 1 base; nucleotides not matched to a gene: 6. The CDR3 DNA follows: TGTGCCAGCAGCCCTCCCCGACAGGGCCAAGAGACCCAGTACTTC. The encoded protein is CASSPPRQGQETQYF.

The chain combines TRBV28 with TRBJ2-1; 13 nucleotides line up with TRBD2. The CDR3 has 18 amino acids. V shed 5 bases and J 0 bases; nucleotides not matched to a gene: 7. CDR1 is MDHEN, CDR2 SYDVKM, per germline. The CDR3, as DNA: TGTGCCAGCAGTGTATTGACTAGCGGGGGGCCCTCCTACAATGAGCAGTTCTTC. Its protein product is CASSVLTSGGPSYNEQFF. The full variable domain, with the rest looked up from reference TRBV28 and TRBJ2-1, is DVKVTQSSRYLVKRTGEKVFLECVQDMDHENMFWYRQDPGLGLRLIYFSYDVKMKEKGDIPEGYSVSREKKERFSLILESASTNQTSMYLCASSVLTSGGPSYNEQFFGPGTRLTVL.

V is TRBV6-2 or TRBV6-3 and J is TRBJ2-1; the D is unclear. The germline CDR1 and CDR2 sequences are MNHEY and SVGEGT. The germline V and J ends were trimmed by 6 bases and 9 bases, with 12 bases remaining between them. This CDR3 has 12 amino acids. CDR3 nucleotide sequence: TGTGCCAGCAGCCAACTAAGCTTTGAGCAGTTCTTC. Translated, it gives CASSQLSFEQFF.

The CDR3 coding sequence is TGTGCCATAGGGACAGGGAGGGAAGGCTACACCTTC. Protein sequence: CAIGTGREGYTF. The V and J genes are TRBV10-3 and TRBJ1-2; TRBD1 matches 9 bases. Germline V gives CDR1 ENHRY, CDR2 SYGVKD. This CDR3 comprises 12 residues. The V segment lost 9 bases and the J segment 8 bases; nucleotides outside the gene matches: 7.

The CDR3 protein is CASSLVRLQGWTEAFF. Here the CDR3 DNA reads TGTGCCAGCAGCTTAGTCCGCCTCCAGGGGTGGACTGAAGCTTTCTTT. The rearrangement joins TRBV11-1 to TRBJ1-1; possible D gene TRBD1, 6 bases. This CDR3 is built from 16 residues. V was pared by 1 base and J by 5 bases, with 17 bases between. CDR1 and CDR2 (germline): SGHAT, FQDESV (reference sequence).

In regard to this clone: An end of the junction differs from the germline gene, which may be a read error. The chain joins TRBV6-5 to TRBJ2-2, with 7 bases matching TRBD1. This CDR3 has 13 amino acids. The V gene's germline CDR1 is MNHEY and CDR2 SVGAGI. The CDR3 DNA reads TGTGCCAGCAGTTATGGAAGACAGGGCCCCAATCATTTT. Translation: CASSYGRQGPNHF.

This clone was counted once. The sample has other DNA sequences that encode this CDR3 too. The chain has TRBV7-2 and TRBJ1-1, with unresolved D. Germline V gene sequence: CDR1 SGHTA, CDR2 FQGNSA. The V gene lost 3 bases and the J gene lost 5 bases, with 10 bases spanning the gap. The length of the CDR3 is 13 residues. The CDR3: CASSLGGSTEAFF. DNA for the CDR3: TGTGCCAGCAGCTTGGGAGGGAGTACTGAAGCTTTCTTT.

V usage is TRBV7-2 and J usage is TRBJ2-5; D is perhaps TRBD2 (6 bases). CDR1 is SGHTA, CDR2 FQGNSA, per germline. Trimming stripped 5 bases from V and 5 bases from J, with 12 bases between. This CDR3 region has 13 residues. Written as DNA, the CDR3 is TGTGCCAGCAGCCCTACTAGCCTGGAGACCCAGTACTTC. Protein product: CASSPTSLETQYF.

The J gene is TRBJ1-2, the V gene TRBV27, with D maybe TRBD1 (6 bases). Germline V gene lookup returns CDR1 MNHEY and CDR2 SMNVEV (reference sequence). CDR3 length: 14 residues. V was clipped by 7 bases and J by 7 bases, with 19 bases between them. The CDR3 region is CASKVVGAIGGYTF. CDR3 sequence (DNA): TGTGCCAGCAAAGTAGTGGGGGCCATTGGTGGCTACACCTTC.

The chain couples TRBV5-6 to TRBJ2-7, with 7 bases lining up with TRBD2. V lost 3 bases and J lost 4; bases outside the gene matches: 10. The CDR3 has 15 residues. The germline CDR1 and CDR2 sequences are SGHDT and YYEEEE. CDR3 sequence reads: CASSSLGRGFYEQYF. Written as DNA, the CDR3 is TGTGCCAGCAGCTCCTTGGGGAGGGGTTTTTACGAGCAGTACTTC.

The sample holds a few counts of this clone. This chain uses TRBV29-1 with TRBJ1-4; 9 bases align to TRBD1. Germline CDR1 SQVTM, CDR2 ANQGSEA. The CDR3 covers 12 residues. Trimming removed 7 bases from V and 7 bases from J; junction bases left unmatched: 4. CDR3 in DNA: TGCAGCGGCGGACAGGGGAGTGAAAAACTGTTTTTT. Its protein is CSGGQGSEKLFF.

The rearrangement uses TRBV6-2 or TRBV6-3 and TRBJ2-4; the D gene is possibly TRBD2 (5 bases). V gave up 6 bases and J gave up 0 bases, with 24 bases separating them. This CDR3 has 19 amino acids. Looked up from germline, CDR1 is MNHEY and CDR2 is SVGEGT. The CDR3 nucleotides read TGTGCCAGCAGCCCTCTGCTCCTAGAGGGAATGGAAGCCAAAAACATTCAGTACTTC. Translated: CASSPLLLEGMEAKNIQYF.